This T cell receptor (beta chain) is drawn from a study of T-cell memory formation after mild COVID-19. This clonotype was seen only a few times. TCRdb processed the 5' RACE reads anew with MiXCR; each CDR3 protein has one entry. This sample yields under 200,000 distinct CDR3 sequences, of which roughly 11% are seen a single time; approximately 4% belongs to the top ten. There are 13 residues in the CDR3. V was shortened by 6 bases and J by 1 base, with 9 bases between the two germline ends. Germline assignment: CDR1 SGHTA and CDR2 FQGNSA. The source of this sequence is a man aged 18 to 35 who had mild COVID-19 (a few samples of this study predate the infection). Cell type and time point are not known. V usage is TRBV7-2 and J usage is TRBJ2-5; D is perhaps TRBD2 (5 bases). The sample taken for sequencing was PBMCs or a T cell subset sorted from them (not recorded which). CDR3: CASRWTFQETQYF. The CDR3 bases are TGTGCCAGCAGATGGACTTTCCAAGAGACCCAGTACTTC.